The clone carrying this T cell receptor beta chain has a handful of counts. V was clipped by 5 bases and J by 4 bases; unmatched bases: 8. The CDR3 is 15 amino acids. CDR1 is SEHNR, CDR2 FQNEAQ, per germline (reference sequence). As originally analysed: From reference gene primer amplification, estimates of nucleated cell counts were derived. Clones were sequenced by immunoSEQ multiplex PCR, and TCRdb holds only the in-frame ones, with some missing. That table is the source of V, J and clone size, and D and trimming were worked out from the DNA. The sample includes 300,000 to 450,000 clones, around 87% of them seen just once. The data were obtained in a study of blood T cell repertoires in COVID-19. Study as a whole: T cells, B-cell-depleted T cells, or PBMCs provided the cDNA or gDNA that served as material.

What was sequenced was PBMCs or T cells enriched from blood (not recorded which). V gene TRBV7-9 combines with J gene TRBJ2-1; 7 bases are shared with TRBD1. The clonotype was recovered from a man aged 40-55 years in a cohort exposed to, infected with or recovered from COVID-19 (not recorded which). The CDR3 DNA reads TGTGCCAGCAGCCCTCGGACAGGATTATACAATGAGCAGTTCTTC. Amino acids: CASSPRTGLYNEQFF.